A selection of T cell receptor beta chains follows, all from one sample in a study of patients and donors after allogeneic stem cell transplantation. TCRdb called the RT-PCR reads again in MiXCR, with one record for every CDR3 protein. The sample records hundreds of thousands of distinct CDR3 sequences, 16% being singletons. The sequenced sample consisted of blood, either unsorted or a sorted T cell fraction (not recorded which). The receptors stem from a human donor who was either an allogeneic HSCT recipient or a stem cell or donor lymphocyte infusion donor (not recorded which). It is not recorded whose cells these are; they may come from a transplant donor. The CDR3 runs from the conserved cysteine through the conserved F or W. A D gene is named only where the DNA matches it firmly. Size values are once, few and many counts, or a class for expanded clones, and some rows have none.

V gene	clone size	J gene	D gene	CDR3 DNA	CDR3 protein
TRBV24-1	once	TRBJ1-2	NA	TGTGCCACCAGTGACGGAACCTATGGCTACACCTTC	CATSDGTYGYTF
TRBV7-9	NA	TRBJ2-7	TRBD1	TGTGCCAGCAGCTTCGGTCCGGGACAGGGCCAATACGAGCAGTACTTC	CASSFGPGQGQYEQYF
TRBV12-3/TRBV12-4	many	TRBJ2-3	TRBD2	TGTGCCAGCAGTAGACTAGCGGGGGCGGTAGATACGCAGTATTTT	CASSRLAGAVDTQYF
TRBV6-5	few	TRBJ2-7	TRBD1	TGTGCCAGCAGTTTATCCCGGGACAGGTCCTACGAGCAGTACTTC	CASSLSRDRSYEQYF
TRBV7-2	few	TRBJ1-5	NA	TGTGCCAGCAGCTCTGGCGCTACAAACAATCAGCCCCAGCATTTT	CASSSGATNNQPQHF
TRBV5-6	NA	TRBJ2-3	TRBD2	TGTGCCAGCAGCTTGGTCTCCGGGAGGGCCACAGATACGCAGTATTTT	CASSLVSGRATDTQYF
TRBV25-1	few	TRBJ2-7	TRBD2	TGTGCCAGCAGTGAATCCGGGGGGGCGATGCGCGAGCAGTACTTC	CASSESGGAMREQYF
TRBV5-1	many	TRBJ2-5	NA	TGCGCCAGCAGCCCACGGACCTTCCAGTCGGAGACCCAGTACTTC	CASSPRTFQSETQYF
TRBV10-3	NA	TRBJ1-1	NA	TGTGCCGCCCGCGGGACAAAGAACACTGAAGCTTTCTTT	CAARGTKNTEAFF
TRBV27	few	TRBJ2-5	TRBD2	TGTGCCAGCAGGGGGCAGAGTATAGCGGGGACCCAGTACTTC	CASRGQSIAGTQYF
TRBV19	once	TRBJ2-3	TRBD2	TGTGCCAGTGCGGAGGACCTAGCGGGAGGAAACACAGATACGCAGTATTTT	CASAEDLAGGNTDTQYF
TRBV7-9	NA	TRBJ1-1	NA	TGTGCCAGCAGCTTAGTCCCCCCGGGGCCGGGGACTGAAGCTTTCTTT	CASSLVPPGPGTEAFF
TRBV7-3	many	TRBJ2-3	NA	TGTGCCAGCAGCTCTCTAGGGGGTGGTACAGATACGCAGTATTTT	CASSSLGGGTDTQYF
TRBV10-3	many	TRBJ2-1	NA	TGTGCCATCAGTGAGCCGAGACTCTTTTACTACAATGAGCAGTTCTTC	CAISEPRLFYYNEQFF
TRBV20-1	NA	TRBJ2-1	TRBD2	TGCAGTGCTAGAGATACTGGCGGGGGGCTTATCAATGAGCAGTTCTTC	CSARDTGGGLINEQFF